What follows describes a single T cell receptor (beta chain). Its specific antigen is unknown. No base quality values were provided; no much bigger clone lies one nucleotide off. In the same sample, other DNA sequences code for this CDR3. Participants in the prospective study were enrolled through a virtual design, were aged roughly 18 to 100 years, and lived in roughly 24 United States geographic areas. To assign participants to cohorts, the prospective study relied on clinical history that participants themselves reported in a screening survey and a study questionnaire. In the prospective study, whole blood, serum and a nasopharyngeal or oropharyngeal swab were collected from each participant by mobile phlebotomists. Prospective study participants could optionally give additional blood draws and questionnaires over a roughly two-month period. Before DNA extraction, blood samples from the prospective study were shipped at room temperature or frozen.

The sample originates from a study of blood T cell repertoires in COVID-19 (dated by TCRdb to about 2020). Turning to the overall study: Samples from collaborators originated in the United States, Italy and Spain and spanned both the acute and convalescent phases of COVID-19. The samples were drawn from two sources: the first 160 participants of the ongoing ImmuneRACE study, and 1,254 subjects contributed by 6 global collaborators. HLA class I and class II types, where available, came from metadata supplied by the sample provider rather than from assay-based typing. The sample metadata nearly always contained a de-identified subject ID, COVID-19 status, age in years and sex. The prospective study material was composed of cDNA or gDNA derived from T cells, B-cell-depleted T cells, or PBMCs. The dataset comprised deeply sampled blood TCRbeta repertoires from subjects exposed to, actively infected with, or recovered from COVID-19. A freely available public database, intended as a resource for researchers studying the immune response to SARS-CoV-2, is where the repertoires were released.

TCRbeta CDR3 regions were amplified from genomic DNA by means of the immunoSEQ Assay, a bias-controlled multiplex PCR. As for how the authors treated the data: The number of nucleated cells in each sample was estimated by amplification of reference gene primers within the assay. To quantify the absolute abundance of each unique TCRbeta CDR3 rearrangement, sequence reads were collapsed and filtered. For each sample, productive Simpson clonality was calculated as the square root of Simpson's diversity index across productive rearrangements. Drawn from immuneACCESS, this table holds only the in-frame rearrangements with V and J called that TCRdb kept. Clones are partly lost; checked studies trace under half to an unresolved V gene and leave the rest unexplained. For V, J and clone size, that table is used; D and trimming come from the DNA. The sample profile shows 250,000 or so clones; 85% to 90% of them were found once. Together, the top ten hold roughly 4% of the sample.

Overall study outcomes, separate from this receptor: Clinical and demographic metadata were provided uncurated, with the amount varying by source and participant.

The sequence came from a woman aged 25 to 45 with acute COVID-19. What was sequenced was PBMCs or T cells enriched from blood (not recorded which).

CDR3 protein: CASSLAGGTDTQYF. The DNA reads as follows: TGCGCCAGCAGCCTAGCGGGAGGTACAGATACGCAGTATTTT. The chain was built from TRBV5-1 and TRBJ2-3; TRBD2 fits 11 bases in the junction. V has 4 bases trimmed and J has 3 bases trimmed; junction bases matching no gene number 1. Counted from cysteine to phenylalanine, this CDR3 has 14 amino acids. Only the CDR3 part of the read is kept: 42 bases, read in frame from the first base. The germline V gene yields SGHRS for CDR1 and YFSETQ for CDR2.